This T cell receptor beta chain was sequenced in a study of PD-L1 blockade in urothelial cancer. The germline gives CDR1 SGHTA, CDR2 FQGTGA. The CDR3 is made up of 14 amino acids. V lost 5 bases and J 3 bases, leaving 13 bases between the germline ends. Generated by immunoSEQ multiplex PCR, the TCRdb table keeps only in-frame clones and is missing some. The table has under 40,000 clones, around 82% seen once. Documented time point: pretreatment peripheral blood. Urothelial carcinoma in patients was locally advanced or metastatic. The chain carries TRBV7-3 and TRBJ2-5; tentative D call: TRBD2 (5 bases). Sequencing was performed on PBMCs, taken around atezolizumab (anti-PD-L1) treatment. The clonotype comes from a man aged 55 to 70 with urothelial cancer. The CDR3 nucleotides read TGTGCCAGCAGCCCCGGGGAGCTCGAAGAGACCCAGTACTTC. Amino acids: CASSPGELEETQYF.